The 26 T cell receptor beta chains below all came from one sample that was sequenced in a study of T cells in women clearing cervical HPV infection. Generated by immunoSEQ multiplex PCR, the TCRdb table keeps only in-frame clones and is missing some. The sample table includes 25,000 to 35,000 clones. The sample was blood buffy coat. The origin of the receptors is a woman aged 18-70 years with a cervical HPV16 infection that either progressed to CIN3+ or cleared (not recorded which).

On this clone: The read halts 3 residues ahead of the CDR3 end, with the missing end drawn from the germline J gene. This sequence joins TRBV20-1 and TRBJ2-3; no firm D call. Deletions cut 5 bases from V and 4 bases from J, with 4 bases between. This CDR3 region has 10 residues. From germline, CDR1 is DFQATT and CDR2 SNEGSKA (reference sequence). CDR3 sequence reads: CSAGPDTQYF. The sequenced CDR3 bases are TGCAGTGCTGGCCCAGATACG.

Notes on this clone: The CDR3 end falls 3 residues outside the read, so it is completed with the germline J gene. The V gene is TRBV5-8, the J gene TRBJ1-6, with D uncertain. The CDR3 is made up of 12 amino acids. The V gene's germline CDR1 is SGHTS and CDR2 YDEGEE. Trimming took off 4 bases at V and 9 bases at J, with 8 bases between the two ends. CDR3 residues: CASSRAGSPLHF. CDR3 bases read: TGTGCCAGCAGCAGGGCAGGTTCACCC. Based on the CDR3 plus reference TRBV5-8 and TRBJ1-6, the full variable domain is EAGVTQSPTHLIKTRGQQATLRCSPISGHTSVYWYQQALGLGLQFLLWYDEGEERNRGNFPPRFSGRQFPNYSSELNVNALELEDSALYLCASSRAGSPLHFGNGTRLTVT.

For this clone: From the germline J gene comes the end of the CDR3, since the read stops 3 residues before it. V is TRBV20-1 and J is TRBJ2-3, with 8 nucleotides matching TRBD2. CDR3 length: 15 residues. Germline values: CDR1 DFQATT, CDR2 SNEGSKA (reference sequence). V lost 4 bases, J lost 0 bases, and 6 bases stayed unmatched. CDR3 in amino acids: CSATLAGLSTDTQYF. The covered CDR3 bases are TGCAGTGCTACTTTAGCGGGGTTAAGCACAGATACG.

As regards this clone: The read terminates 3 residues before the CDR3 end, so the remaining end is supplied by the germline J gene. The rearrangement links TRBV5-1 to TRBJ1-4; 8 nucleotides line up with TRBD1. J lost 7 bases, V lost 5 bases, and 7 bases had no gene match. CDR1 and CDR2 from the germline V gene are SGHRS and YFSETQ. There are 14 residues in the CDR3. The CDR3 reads CASRPDRGAEKLFF. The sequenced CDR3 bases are TGCGCCAGCAGGCCCGACAGGGGCGCTGAAAAA.

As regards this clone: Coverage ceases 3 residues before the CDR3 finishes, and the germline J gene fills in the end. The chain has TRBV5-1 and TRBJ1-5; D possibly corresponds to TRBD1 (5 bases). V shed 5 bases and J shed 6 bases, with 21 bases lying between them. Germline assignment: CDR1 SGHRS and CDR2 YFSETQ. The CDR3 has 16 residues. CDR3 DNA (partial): TGCGCCAGCAGATTGACCCCCCCGACAGAGTGTCAGCCC. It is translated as CASRLTPPTECQP. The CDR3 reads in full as CASRLTPPTECQPQHF.

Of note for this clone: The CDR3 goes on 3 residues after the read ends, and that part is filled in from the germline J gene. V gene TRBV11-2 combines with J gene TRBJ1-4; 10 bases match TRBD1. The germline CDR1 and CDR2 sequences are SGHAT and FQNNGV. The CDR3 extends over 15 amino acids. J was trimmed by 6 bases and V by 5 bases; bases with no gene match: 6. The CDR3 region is CASSPTGGSYEKLFF. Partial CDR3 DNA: TGTGCCAGCAGCCCGACAGGGGGCTCTTATGAAAAA.

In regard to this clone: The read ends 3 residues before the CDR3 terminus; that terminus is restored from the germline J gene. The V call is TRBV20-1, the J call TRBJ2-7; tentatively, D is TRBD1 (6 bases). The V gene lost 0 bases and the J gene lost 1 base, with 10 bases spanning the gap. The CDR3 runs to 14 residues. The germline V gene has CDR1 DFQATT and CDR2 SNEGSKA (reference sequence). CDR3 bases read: TGCAGTGCTAGAGATTTTCAGGGGTCCTACGAG. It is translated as CSARDFQGSYE. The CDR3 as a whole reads CSARDFQGSYEQYF.

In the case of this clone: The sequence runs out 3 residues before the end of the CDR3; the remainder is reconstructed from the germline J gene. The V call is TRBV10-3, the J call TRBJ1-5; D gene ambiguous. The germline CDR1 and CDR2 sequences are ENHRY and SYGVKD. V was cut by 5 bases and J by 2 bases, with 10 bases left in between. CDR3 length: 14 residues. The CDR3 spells CAISSGLGNQPQHF. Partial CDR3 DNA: TGTGCCATCAGTTCAGGTTTAGGCAATCAGCCC.

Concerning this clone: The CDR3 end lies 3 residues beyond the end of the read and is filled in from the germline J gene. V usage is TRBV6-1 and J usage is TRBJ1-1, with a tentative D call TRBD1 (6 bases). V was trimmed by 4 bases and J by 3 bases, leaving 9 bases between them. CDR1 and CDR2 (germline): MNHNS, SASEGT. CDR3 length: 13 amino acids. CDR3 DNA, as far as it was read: TGTGCCAGCAGTGGACCAGGGGACACTGAA. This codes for CASSGPGDTE. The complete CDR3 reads CASSGPGDTEAFF.

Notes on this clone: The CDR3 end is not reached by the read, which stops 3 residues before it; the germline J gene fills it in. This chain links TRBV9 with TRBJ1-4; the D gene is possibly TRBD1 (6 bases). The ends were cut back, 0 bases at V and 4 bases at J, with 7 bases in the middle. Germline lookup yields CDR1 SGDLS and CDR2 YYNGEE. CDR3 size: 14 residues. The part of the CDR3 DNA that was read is TGTGCCAGCAGCGTAGGGACAGTTAATGAAAAA. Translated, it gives CASSVGTVNEK. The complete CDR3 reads CASSVGTVNEKLFF.

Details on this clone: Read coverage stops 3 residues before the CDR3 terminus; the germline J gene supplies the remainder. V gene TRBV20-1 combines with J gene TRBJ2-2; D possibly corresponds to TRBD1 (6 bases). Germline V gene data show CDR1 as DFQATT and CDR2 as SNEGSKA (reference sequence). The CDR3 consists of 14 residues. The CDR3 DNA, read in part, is TGCAGTGCTAGAGGGGGGCGTCCTAATGAAAAG. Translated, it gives CSARGGRPNEK. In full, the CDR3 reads CSARGGRPNEKLFF.

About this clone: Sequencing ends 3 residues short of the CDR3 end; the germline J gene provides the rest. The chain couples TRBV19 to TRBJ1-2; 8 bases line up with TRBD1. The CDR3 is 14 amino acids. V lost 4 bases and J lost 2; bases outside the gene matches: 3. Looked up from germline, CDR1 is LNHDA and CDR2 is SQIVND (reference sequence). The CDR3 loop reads CASSRDRLNYGYTF. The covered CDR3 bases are TGTGCCAGTAGTAGGGACAGGCTAAACTATGGC.

The covered CDR3 bases are TGCAGCGACCCGGGACACATGTACGAG. It encodes CSDPGHMYE. The entire CDR3 reads CSDPGHMYEQYF. This chain links TRBV29-1 with TRBJ2-7; D may be TRBD1 (6 bases). The read finishes 3 residues shy of the CDR3 end, and the germline J gene is used to complete it. The CDR3 runs to 12 residues. The germline V gene encodes CDR1 SQVTM and CDR2 ANQGSEA. V lost 7 bases and J lost 4, with 14 bases in between.

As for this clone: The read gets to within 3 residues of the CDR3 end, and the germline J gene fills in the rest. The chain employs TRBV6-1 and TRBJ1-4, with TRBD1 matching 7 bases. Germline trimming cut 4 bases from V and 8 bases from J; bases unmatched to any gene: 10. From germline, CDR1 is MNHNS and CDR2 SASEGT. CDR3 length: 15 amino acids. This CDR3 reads CASSVIQGWIEKLFF. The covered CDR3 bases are TGTGCCAGCAGTGTAATACAGGGGTGGATCGAAAAA.

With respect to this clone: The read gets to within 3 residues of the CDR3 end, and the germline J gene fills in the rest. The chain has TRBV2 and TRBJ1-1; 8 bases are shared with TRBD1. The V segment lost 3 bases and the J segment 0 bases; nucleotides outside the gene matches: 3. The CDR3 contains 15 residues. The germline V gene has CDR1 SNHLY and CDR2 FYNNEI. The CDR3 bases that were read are TGTGCCAGCAGTGAGCGGACAGGGATGAACACTGAA. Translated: CASSERTGMNTE. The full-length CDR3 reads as CASSERTGMNTEAFF.

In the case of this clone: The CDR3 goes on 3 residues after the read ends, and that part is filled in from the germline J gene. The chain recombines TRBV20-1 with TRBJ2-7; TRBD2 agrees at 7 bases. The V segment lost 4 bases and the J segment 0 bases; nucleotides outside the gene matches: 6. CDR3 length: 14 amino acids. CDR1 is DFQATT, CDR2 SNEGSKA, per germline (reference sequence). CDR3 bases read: TGCAGTGCTATCGCTAGCGGTTACTCCTACGAG. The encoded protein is CSAIASGYSYE. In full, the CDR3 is CSAIASGYSYEQYF.

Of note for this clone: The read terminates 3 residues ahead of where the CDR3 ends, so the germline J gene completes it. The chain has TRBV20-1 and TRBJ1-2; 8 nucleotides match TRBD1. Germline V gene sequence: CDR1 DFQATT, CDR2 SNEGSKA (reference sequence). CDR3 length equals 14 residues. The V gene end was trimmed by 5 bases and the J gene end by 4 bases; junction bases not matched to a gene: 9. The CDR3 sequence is CSADRQGSPYGYTF. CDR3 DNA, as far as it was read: TGCAGTGCTGACAGACAGGGGTCGCCCTATGGC.

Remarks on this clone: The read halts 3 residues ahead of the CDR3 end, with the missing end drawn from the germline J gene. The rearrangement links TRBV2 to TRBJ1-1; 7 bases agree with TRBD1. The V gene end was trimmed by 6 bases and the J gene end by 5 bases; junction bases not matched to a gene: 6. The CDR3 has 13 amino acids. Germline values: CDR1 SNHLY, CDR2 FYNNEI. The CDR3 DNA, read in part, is TGTGCCAGCAGGACAGGGAGGGAGACTGAA. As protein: CASRTGRETE. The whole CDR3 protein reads CASRTGRETEAFF.

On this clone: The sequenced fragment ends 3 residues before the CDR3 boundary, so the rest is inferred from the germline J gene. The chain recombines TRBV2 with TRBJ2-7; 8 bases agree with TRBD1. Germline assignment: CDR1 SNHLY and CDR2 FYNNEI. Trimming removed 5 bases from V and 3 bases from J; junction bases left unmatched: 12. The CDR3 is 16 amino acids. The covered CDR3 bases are TGTGCCAGCAGTCCCGTTAGGACAGGGAGTAACTACGAG. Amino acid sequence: CASSPVRTGSNYE. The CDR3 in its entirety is CASSPVRTGSNYEQYF.

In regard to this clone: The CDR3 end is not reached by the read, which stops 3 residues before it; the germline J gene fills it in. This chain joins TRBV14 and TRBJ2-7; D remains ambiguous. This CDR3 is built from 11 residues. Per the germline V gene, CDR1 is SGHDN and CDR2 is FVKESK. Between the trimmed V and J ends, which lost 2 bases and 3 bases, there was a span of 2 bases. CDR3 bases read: TGTGCCAGCAGCCAATACTACGAG. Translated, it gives CASSQYYE. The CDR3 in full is CASSQYYEQYF.

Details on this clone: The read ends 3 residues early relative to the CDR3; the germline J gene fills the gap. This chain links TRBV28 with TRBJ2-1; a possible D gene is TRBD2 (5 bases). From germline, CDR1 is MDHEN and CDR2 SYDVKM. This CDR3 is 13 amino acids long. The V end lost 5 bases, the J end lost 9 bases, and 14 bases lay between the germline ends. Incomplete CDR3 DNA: TGTGCCAGCAGTGCGGACTCCCAGATTGAG. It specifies CASSADSQIE. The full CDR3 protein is CASSADSQIEQFF.

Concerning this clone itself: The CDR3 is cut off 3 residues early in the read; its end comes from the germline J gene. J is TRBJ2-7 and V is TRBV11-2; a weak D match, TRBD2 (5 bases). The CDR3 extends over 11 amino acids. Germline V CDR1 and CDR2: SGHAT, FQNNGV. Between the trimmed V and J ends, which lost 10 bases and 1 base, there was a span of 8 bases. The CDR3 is CATTSSYEQYF. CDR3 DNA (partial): TGTGCCACCACTAGTTCCTACGAG.

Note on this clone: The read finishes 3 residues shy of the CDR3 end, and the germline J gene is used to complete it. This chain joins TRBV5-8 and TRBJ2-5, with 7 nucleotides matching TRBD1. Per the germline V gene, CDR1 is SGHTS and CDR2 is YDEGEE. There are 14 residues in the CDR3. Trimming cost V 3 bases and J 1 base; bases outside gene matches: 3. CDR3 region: CASSYRQGQETQYF. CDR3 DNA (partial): TGTGCCAGCAGCTACCGACAGGGCCAAGAGACC.

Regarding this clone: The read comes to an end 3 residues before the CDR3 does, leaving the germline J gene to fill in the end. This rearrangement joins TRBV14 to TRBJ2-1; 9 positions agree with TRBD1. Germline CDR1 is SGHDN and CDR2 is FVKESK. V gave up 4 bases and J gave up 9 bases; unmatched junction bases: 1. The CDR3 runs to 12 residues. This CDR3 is CASSPTGGEQFF. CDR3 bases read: TGTGCCAGCAGCCCGACAGGGGGTGAG.

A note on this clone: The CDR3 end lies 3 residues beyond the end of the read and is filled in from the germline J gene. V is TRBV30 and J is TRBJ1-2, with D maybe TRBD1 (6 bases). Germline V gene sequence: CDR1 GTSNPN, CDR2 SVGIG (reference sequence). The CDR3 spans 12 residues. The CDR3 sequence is CAWSMSRGGYTF. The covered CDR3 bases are TGTGCCTGGAGTATGAGCAGGGGCGGC.

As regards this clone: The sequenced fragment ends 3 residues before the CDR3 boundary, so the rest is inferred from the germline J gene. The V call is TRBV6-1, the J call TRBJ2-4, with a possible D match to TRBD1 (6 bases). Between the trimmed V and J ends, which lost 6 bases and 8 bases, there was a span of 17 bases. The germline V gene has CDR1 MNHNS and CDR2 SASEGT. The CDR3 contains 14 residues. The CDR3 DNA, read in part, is TGTGCCAGCAGCGAACAGGGTGATGGGGACATT. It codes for CASSEQGDGDI. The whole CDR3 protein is CASSEQGDGDIQYF.